This TCR beta chain was identified in a study of metastatic and nonmetastatic thyroid tumors. At the level of the study: The comparison covered peripheral blood and tumor or nodule tissue in malignant and benign thyroid patients. Overall study findings and caveats: Malignant tumors reportedly showed significantly higher TCR beta diversity than benign nodules in both blood and tumor.

In regard to this clone: Its cognate antigen is unknown.

Original processing methods: CDR3 was compared across clinicopathological groups, and the resulting differences were used to build a distant-metastasis classifier for papillary thyroid cancer. TCRdb called clones again from the PCR reads with MiXCR. V and J calls and clone size were set by TCRdb, not the authors. The table lists about 92,000 clones, about 15% of them singletons, with roughly 3.9% in the top ten. Deletions cut 10 bases from V and 1 base from J, with 18 bases between. Germline V gene lookup returns CDR1 SGHAT and CDR2 FQDESV (reference sequence). This CDR3 is built from 15 residues. Every patient was untreated before thyroid surgery.

J is TRBJ2-3 and V is TRBV11-1, with D hard to call. The sequencing sample was made of blood. This clonotype was sampled from a female donor with papillary thyroid cancer or a benign thyroid nodule (not recorded which). Some clones in this sample may be carry-over from other donors' samples. The CDR3 nucleotides read TGTGCCACCCTGGCAGTAGAAAGAGGCACAGATACGCAGTATTTT. Its translation is CATLAVERGTDTQYF.